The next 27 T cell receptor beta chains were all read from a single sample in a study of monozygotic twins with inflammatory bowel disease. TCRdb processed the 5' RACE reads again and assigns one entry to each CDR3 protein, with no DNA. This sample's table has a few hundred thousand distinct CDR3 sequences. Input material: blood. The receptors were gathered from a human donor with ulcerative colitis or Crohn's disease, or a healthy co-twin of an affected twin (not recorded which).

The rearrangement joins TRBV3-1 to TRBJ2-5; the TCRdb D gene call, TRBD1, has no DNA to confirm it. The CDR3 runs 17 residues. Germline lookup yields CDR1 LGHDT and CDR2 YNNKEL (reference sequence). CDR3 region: CASSEGILGGVQETQYF.

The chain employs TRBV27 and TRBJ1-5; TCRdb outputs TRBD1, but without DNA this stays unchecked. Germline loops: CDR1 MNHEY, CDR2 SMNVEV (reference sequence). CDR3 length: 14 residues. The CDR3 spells CASSLRGVGEPQHF.

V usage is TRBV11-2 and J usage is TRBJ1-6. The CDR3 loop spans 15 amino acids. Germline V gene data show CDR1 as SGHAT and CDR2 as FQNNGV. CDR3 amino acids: CASSPRSSYNSPLHF.

Here the CDR3 reads CASSVGHRDIAQYF. The rearrangement links TRBV9 to TRBJ2-7; TCRdb picks TRBD1, but there is no DNA to check that call. Germline V lookup: CDR1 SGDLS, CDR2 YYNGEE. CDR3 length: 14 amino acids.

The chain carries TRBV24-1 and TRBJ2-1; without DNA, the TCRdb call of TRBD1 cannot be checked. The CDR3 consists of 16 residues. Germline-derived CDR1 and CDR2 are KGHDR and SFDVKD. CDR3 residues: CATSDPGRGEDNEQFF.

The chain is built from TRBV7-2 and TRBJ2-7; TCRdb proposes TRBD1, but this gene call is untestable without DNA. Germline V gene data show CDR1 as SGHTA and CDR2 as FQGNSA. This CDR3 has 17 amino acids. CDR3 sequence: CASSLGRGQGYVGEQYF.

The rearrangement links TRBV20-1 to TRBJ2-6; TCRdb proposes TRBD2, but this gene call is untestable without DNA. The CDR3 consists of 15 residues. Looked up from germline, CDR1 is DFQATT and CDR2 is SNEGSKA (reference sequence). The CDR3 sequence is CSARDLGGRANVLTF.

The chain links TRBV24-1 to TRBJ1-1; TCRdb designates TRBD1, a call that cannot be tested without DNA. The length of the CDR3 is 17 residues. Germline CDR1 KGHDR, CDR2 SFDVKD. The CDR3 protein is CATSDAPGRGRNTEAFF.

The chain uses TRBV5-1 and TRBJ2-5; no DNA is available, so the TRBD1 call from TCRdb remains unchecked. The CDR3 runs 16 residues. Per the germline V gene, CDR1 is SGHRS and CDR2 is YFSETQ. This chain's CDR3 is CASSFELPVLQETQYF. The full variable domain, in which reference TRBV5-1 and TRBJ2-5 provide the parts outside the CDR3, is KAGVTQTPRYLIKTRGQQVTLSCSPISGHRSVSWYQQTPGQGLQFLFEYFSETQRNKGNFPGRFSGRQFSNSRSEMNVSTLELGDSALYLCASSFELPVLQETQYFGPGTRLLVL.

The CDR3: CAISELTGGRAEAFF. The chain joins TRBV10-3 to TRBJ1-1; lacking DNA, the TRBD1 call made by TCRdb goes unchecked. Germline-derived CDR1 and CDR2 are ENHRY and SYGVKD. This CDR3 spans 15 amino acids.

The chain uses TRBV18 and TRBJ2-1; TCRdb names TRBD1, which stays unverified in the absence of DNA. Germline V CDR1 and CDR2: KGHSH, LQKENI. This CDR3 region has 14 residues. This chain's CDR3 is CASSLKGQVNEQFF. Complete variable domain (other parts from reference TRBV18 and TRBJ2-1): NAGVMQNPRHLVRRRGQEARLRCSPMKGHSHVYWYRQLPEEGLKFMVYLQKENIIDESGMPKERFSAEFPKEGPSILRIQQVVRGDSAAYFCASSLKGQVNEQFFGPGTRLTVL.

Here the CDR3 reads CSVGGTDNYEQYF. This chain uses TRBV29-1 with TRBJ2-7; lacking DNA, the TRBD1 call made by TCRdb goes unchecked. Germline V gives CDR1 SQVTM, CDR2 ANQGSEA. The CDR3 has 13 amino acids.

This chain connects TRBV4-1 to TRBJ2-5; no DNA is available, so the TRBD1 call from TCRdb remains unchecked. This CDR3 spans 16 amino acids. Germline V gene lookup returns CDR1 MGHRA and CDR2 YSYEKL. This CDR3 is CASSQGGRGRFVTQYF.

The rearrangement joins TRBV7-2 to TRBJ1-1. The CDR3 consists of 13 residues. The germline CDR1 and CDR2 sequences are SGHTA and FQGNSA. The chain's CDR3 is CASSLYPRAEAFF.

The CDR3 protein is CASSYTNYGYTF. The rearrangement uses TRBV6-5 and TRBJ1-2. CDR3 length: 12 residues. CDR1 and CDR2 from the germline V gene are MNHEY and SVGAGI.

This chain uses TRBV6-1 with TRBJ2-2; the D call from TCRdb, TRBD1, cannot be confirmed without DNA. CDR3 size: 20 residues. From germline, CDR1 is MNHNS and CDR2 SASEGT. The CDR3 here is CASSYRFTGTGGKNTGELFF.

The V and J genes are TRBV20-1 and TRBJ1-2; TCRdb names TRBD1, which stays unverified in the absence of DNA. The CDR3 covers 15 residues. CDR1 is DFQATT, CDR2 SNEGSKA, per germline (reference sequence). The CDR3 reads CSASPPGGANYGYTF.

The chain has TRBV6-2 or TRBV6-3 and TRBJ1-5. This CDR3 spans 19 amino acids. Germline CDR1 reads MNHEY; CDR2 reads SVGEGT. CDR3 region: CASSYFTRRDSDSNQPQHF.

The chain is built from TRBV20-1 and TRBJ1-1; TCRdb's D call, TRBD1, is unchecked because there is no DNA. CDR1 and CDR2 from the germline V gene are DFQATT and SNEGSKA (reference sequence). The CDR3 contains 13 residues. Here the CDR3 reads CSAWDRLTIWAFF.

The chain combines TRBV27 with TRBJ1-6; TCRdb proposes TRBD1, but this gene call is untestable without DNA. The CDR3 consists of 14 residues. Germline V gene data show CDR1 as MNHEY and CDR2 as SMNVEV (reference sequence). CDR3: CASSLTGVNSPLHF.

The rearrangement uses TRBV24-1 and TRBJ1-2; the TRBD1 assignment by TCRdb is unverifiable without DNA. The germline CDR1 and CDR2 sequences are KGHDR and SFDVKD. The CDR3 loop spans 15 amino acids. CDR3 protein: CATSDLPSQGGRYTF.

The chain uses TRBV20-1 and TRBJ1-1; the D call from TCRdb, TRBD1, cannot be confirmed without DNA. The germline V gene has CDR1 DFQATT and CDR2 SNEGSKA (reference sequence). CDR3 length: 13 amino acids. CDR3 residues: CSARQGENTEAFF.

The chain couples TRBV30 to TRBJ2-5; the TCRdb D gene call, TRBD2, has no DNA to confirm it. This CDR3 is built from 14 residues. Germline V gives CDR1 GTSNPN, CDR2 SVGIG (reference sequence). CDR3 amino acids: CAWSVGTSGETQYF.

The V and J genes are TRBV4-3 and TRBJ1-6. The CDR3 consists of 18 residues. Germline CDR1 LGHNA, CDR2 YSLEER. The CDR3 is CASSQDARIATLNSPLHF.

CDR3 region: CASSVNQNYGYTF. This rearrangement joins TRBV9 to TRBJ1-2. Germline V CDR1 and CDR2: SGDLS, YYNGEE. This CDR3 is built from 13 residues.

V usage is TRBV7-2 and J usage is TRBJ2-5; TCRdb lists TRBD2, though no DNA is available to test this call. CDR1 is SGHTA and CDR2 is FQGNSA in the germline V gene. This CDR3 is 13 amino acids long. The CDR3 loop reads CASSSGGDPTQYF.

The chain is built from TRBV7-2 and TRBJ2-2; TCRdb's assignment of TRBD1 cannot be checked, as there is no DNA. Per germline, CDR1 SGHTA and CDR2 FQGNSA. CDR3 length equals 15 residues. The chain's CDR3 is CASSTFGGNTGELFF.